Listed below are T cell receptor beta chains from one sample, sequenced in a study of Ad26.COV2.S vaccination and SARS-CoV-2 variants. The repertoire was sequenced with immunoSEQ multiplex PCR; TCRdb's copy has only in-frame clones and lacks some. Of more than 300,000 clones in the sample, more than 70% are singletons; the top ten hold approximately 1.9%. Source: peripheral blood, taken in a trial of Ad26.COV2.S vaccine versus placebo. The receptors come from a person between 18 and 65 years old who received the Ad26.COV2.S COVID-19 vaccine or a placebo. Each CDR3 is given with its conserved first and last residue. A D gene is named only where the DNA matches it firmly. Rows may omit the clone size; those that give it use once, few, many or a size class.

d_gene: .; v_gene: TRBV9; abundance: .; j_gene: TRBJ2-3; CDR3nt: TGTGCCAGCAGCGACGGCTTTGGTACGCAGTATTTT; CDR3aa: CASSDGFGTQYF
d_gene: .; v_gene: TRBV7-2; abundance: .; j_gene: TRBJ2-3; CDR3nt: TGTGCCAGCAGCTCACCAAGTACGCAGTATTTT; CDR3aa: CASSSPSTQYF
d_gene: .; v_gene: TRBV7-9; abundance: .; j_gene: TRBJ1-1; CDR3nt: TGTGCCAGCAGCTTTTCCGGGACCTCGGGGGCTGAAGCTTTCTTT; CDR3aa: CASSFSGTSGAEAFF
d_gene: .; v_gene: TRBV2; abundance: .; j_gene: TRBJ1-4; CDR3nt: TGTGCCAGCTTAAACCCCGGACAGCCAACTAATGAAAAACTGTTTTTT; CDR3aa: CASLNPGQPTNEKLFF
d_gene: .; v_gene: TRBV5-1; abundance: many; j_gene: TRBJ2-7; CDR3nt: TGCGCCAGCAGCTTGGAAGGGGCGGACTACGAGCAGTACTTC; CDR3aa: CASSLEGADYEQYF
d_gene: TRBD2; v_gene: TRBV5-1; abundance: .; j_gene: TRBJ2-2; CDR3nt: TGCGCCAGCAGCTTACGACTAGCGGGGAACACCGGGGAGCTGTTTTTT; CDR3aa: CASSLRLAGNTGELFF
d_gene: .; v_gene: TRBV5-6; abundance: .; j_gene: TRBJ2-1; CDR3nt: TGTGCCAGCAGCCGAAGCCGGCTCAACCTTGGAGGGAATGAGCAGTTCTTC; CDR3aa: CASSRSRLNLGGNEQFF
d_gene: TRBD2; v_gene: TRBV19; abundance: few; j_gene: TRBJ2-3; CDR3nt: TGTGCCAGTAGTGTCCTAGCGGGGGGAAGCACAGATACGCAGTATTTT; CDR3aa: CASSVLAGGSTDTQYF
d_gene: TRBD1; v_gene: TRBV19; abundance: few; j_gene: TRBJ2-1; CDR3nt: TGTGCCAGCCGACGGGACAGGTTCAATGAGCAGTTCTTC; CDR3aa: CASRRDRFNEQFF
d_gene: .; v_gene: TRBV4-1; abundance: .; j_gene: TRBJ1-1; CDR3nt: TGCGCCAGCAGCCAGATACAAGGTATGAACACTGAAGCTTTCTTT; CDR3aa: CASSQIQGMNTEAFF
d_gene: .; v_gene: TRBV29-1; abundance: few; j_gene: TRBJ2-7; CDR3nt: TGCAGCGTTGACTCCCCCCCAGGGAGGCCCTTCGAGCAGTACTTC; CDR3aa: CSVDSPPGRPFEQYF
d_gene: TRBD1; v_gene: TRBV2; abundance: once; j_gene: TRBJ1-4; CDR3nt: TGTGCCAGCAGTGTCGGCCAAGGGACAGGCTTTAATGAAAAACTGTTTTTT; CDR3aa: CASSVGQGTGFNEKLFF
d_gene: .; v_gene: TRBV2; abundance: .; j_gene: TRBJ2-1; CDR3nt: TGTGCCAGCAGTTCGGGGCGGCAGGCCAAAAGGAATGAGCAGTTCTTC; CDR3aa: CASSSGRQAKRNEQFF
d_gene: TRBD1; v_gene: TRBV19; abundance: .; j_gene: TRBJ1-5; CDR3nt: TGTGCCAGTACTATACAACCTACAGGGGCCAGTCAGCCCCAGCATTTT; CDR3aa: CASTIQPTGASQPQHF
d_gene: .; v_gene: TRBV5-1; abundance: .; j_gene: TRBJ1-1; CDR3nt: TGCGCCAGCAGCTTGGCCAGGGCGGACACTGAAGCTTTCTTT; CDR3aa: CASSLARADTEAFF
d_gene: .; v_gene: TRBV6-5; abundance: once; j_gene: TRBJ2-3; CDR3nt: TGTGCCAGCAGTTACTGGCAAAATTCGGATACGCAGTATTTT; CDR3aa: CASSYWQNSDTQYF
d_gene: TRBD1; v_gene: TRBV6-1; abundance: .; j_gene: TRBJ2-2; CDR3nt: TGTGCCAGCAGTGAAGCGGTGGTGGGACAGTTGAAAACCGGGGAGCTGTTTTTT; CDR3aa: CASSEAVVGQLKTGELFF
d_gene: .; v_gene: TRBV5-4; abundance: once; j_gene: TRBJ2-5; CDR3nt: TGTGCCAGCAGTCCGGGACTTCAAGAGACCCAGTACTTC; CDR3aa: CASSPGLQETQYF
d_gene: TRBD2; v_gene: TRBV3-1/TRBV3-2; abundance: .; j_gene: TRBJ2-2; CDR3nt: TGTGCCAGCAGCCCCTTGGAGCGGGGGGCAGGGGAGCTGTTTTTT; CDR3aa: CASSPLERGAGELFF
d_gene: TRBD1; v_gene: TRBV30; abundance: .; j_gene: TRBJ1-5; CDR3nt: TGTGCCTGGAGTGGGGGAGGGGGCCGGGGTCAGCCCCAGCATTTT; CDR3aa: CAWSGGGGRGQPQHF
d_gene: .; v_gene: TRBV6-6; abundance: .; j_gene: TRBJ1-1; CDR3nt: TGTGCCAGCTTCCAACGCAACACTGAAGCTTTCTTT; CDR3aa: CASFQRNTEAFF
d_gene: .; v_gene: TRBV3-1/TRBV3-2; abundance: .; j_gene: TRBJ1-5; CDR3nt: TGTGCCAGCAGCCAAGCAGACAGGAACAATCAGCCCCAGCATTTT; CDR3aa: CASSQADRNNQPQHF
d_gene: .; v_gene: TRBV13; abundance: few; j_gene: TRBJ1-1; CDR3nt: TGTGCCAGCAGCTTAGACCTGGGGAACACTGAAGCTTTCTTT; CDR3aa: CASSLDLGNTEAFF
d_gene: .; v_gene: TRBV29-1; abundance: few; j_gene: TRBJ1-1; CDR3nt: TGCAGGGGAAACACTGAAGCTTTCTTT; CDR3aa: CRGNTEAFF
d_gene: .; v_gene: TRBV3-1/TRBV3-2; abundance: .; j_gene: TRBJ1-6; CDR3nt: TGTGCCAGCAGCGGTGGTGGCAGTCGTACCTTCGCTTCACCCCTCCACTTT; CDR3aa: CASSGGGSRTFASPLHF
d_gene: TRBD2; v_gene: TRBV7-2; abundance: .; j_gene: TRBJ2-1; CDR3nt: TGTGCCAGCAGCTTAGGCGGGACTAGTCTGGGGGAGCAGTTCTTC; CDR3aa: CASSLGGTSLGEQFF
d_gene: .; v_gene: TRBV7-3; abundance: .; j_gene: TRBJ2-3; CDR3nt: TGTGCCAGCAGCTTAACGTACCGGGGGTCTATCACAGATACGCAGTATTTT; CDR3aa: CASSLTYRGSITDTQYF
d_gene: TRBD1; v_gene: TRBV7-2; abundance: .; j_gene: TRBJ1-2; CDR3nt: TGTGCCAGCAGCATAAAGACAGGGGGCGCGAAGAACTATGGCTACACCTTC; CDR3aa: CASSIKTGGAKNYGYTF
d_gene: .; v_gene: TRBV18; abundance: .; j_gene: TRBJ1-6; CDR3nt: TGTGCCAGCTCACCATTGGCTCAGGGAGGAGCAGCACCCCTCCACTTT; CDR3aa: CASSPLAQGGAAPLHF
d_gene: .; v_gene: TRBV3-1/TRBV3-2; abundance: few; j_gene: TRBJ1-3; CDR3nt: TGTGCCAGCAGCCTTTTGGAGGGAAACACCATATATTTT; CDR3aa: CASSLLEGNTIYF
d_gene: .; v_gene: TRBV5-1; abundance: .; j_gene: TRBJ2-7; CDR3nt: TGCGCCAGCAGCTCGGGGATACAGGTTGACTACTACGAGCAGTACTTC; CDR3aa: CASSSGIQVDYYEQYF
d_gene: .; v_gene: TRBV3-1/TRBV3-2; abundance: once; j_gene: TRBJ2-7; CDR3nt: TGTGCCAGCAGCCAAGGCGGATTGAGCTCCTACGAGCAGTACTTC; CDR3aa: CASSQGGLSSYEQYF
d_gene: TRBD2; v_gene: TRBV14; abundance: .; j_gene: TRBJ2-2; CDR3nt: TGTGCCAGCAGCCCCCGAAGGGCCAGCGGGGGGGCGGAAACCGGGGAGCTGTTTTTT; CDR3aa: CASSPRRASGGAETGELFF
d_gene: .; v_gene: TRBV6-6; abundance: .; j_gene: TRBJ1-2; CDR3nt: TGTGCCAGCAGTTATCAGGGTCCGAACTATGGCTACACCTTC; CDR3aa: CASSYQGPNYGYTF
d_gene: .; v_gene: TRBV2; abundance: .; j_gene: TRBJ1-3; CDR3nt: TGTGCCAGCAGTGACGACAGGACATCTGGAAACACCATATATTTT; CDR3aa: CASSDDRTSGNTIYF
d_gene: TRBD2; v_gene: TRBV2; abundance: .; j_gene: TRBJ2-3; CDR3nt: TGTGCCAGCAGAACGGGACTAGCCGCAGATACGCAGTATTTT; CDR3aa: CASRTGLAADTQYF